The rows below give T cell receptor beta chains drawn from one sample of a study of T cell changes during pregnancy in multiple sclerosis. Method: immunoSEQ multiplex PCR; TCRdb's copy keeps in-frame clones and lacks some. Seen here are about 50,000 clones, 85% to 95% observed once, and the top ten hold roughly 0.71%. The starting material was CD4+ T cells from peripheral blood mononuclear cells, obtained in the third trimester of pregnancy. The receptors come from a female donor with multiple sclerosis, enrolled in a pregnancy study. The CDR3 runs from the conserved cysteine through the conserved F or W. A D gene is named only where the DNA matches it firmly. Size is stated for part of the rows, as once, few or many counts, or as a class when the clone is expanded.

V: TRBV7-3; D: TRBD1; J: TRBJ1-1; size: -; CDR3: CASSLLGGNPPTEAFF; DNA: TGTGCCAGCAGCTTACTAGGGGGCAACCCTCCCACTGAAGCTTTCTTT
V: TRBV5-8; D: TRBD1; J: TRBJ2-3; size: -; CDR3: CASRLETGGWSDTQYF; DNA: TGTGCCAGCAGGTTGGAGACAGGGGGCTGGTCAGATACGCAGTATTTT
V: TRBV5-8; D: TRBD1; J: TRBJ1-5; size: -; CDR3: CASSPMTGGGQPQHF; DNA: TGTGCCAGCAGCCCTATGACAGGGGGCGGTCAGCCCCAGCATTTT
V: TRBV9; D: TRBD2; J: TRBJ2-5; size: -; CDR3: CASSASGGAGETQYF; DNA: TGTGCCAGCAGCGCTAGCGGGGGGGCGGGTGAGACCCAGTACTTC
V: TRBV6-6; D: -; J: TRBJ1-4; size: -; CDR3: CASSREKLFF; DNA: TGTGCCAGCAGTCGTGAAAAACTGTTTTTT
V: TRBV27; D: -; J: TRBJ2-7; size: -; CDR3: CASRVQVSGFYEQYF; DNA: TGTGCCAGCAGGGTACAGGTCTCCGGATTCTACGAGCAGTACTTC
V: TRBV4-1; D: TRBD1; J: TRBJ1-1; size: -; CDR3: CASSPGQGEIGIKAFF; DNA: TGCGCCAGCAGCCCGGGACAGGGGGAGATCGGGATAAAAGCTTTCTTT
V: TRBV30; D: TRBD1; J: TRBJ1-5; size: -; CDR3: CAWSGGQGARQPQHF; DNA: TGTGCCTGGAGTGGGGGACAGGGGGCGAGGCAGCCCCAGCATTTT
V: TRBV7-2; D: TRBD2; J: TRBJ2-7; size: -; CDR3: CASSMTSGGGYEQYF; DNA: TGTGCCAGCAGCATGACTAGCGGGGGGGGGTACGAGCAGTACTTC
V: TRBV2; D: -; J: TRBJ1-1; size: few; CDR3: CASSESMNTEAFF; DNA: TGTGCCAGCAGTGAATCTATGAACACTGAAGCTTTCTTT
V: TRBV6-1; D: -; J: TRBJ2-2; size: -; CDR3: CASNPRRINTGELFF; DNA: TGTGCCAGCAATCCTAGGAGAATTAACACCGGGGAGCTGTTTTTT
V: TRBV4-3; D: -; J: TRBJ2-3; size: -; CDR3: CASSQDGGRPDTQYF; DNA: TGCGCCAGCAGCCAAGATGGCGGCAGACCAGATACGCAGTATTTT
V: TRBV9; D: -; J: TRBJ2-6; size: -; CDR3: CASSPTSQRVVTSSGANVLTF; DNA: TGTGCCAGCAGCCCTACTAGCCAGAGGGTAGTGACAAGCTCTGGGGCCAACGTCCTGACTTTC
V: TRBV2; D: -; J: TRBJ1-2; size: -; CDR3: CASRGGRGSNYGYTF; DNA: TGTGCCAGCAGGGGGGGTCGGGGCAGCAACTATGGCTACACCTTC
V: TRBV5-4; D: -; J: TRBJ2-3; size: -; CDR3: CASGRGSTDTQYF; DNA: TGTGCCAGCGGCAGAGGTAGCACAGATACGCAGTATTTT
V: TRBV2; D: -; J: TRBJ1-2; size: -; CDR3: CASSSNLYGYTF; DNA: TGTGCCAGCAGTTCAAACTTATATGGCTACACCTTC
V: TRBV10-3; D: TRBD2; J: TRBJ2-7; size: -; CDR3: CAIKGSGGDEQYF; DNA: TGTGCCATCAAAGGGAGCGGGGGGGATGAGCAGTACTTC
V: TRBV27; D: -; J: TRBJ1-3; size: -; CDR3: CASSLWGQGATIYF; DNA: TGTGCCAGCAGTTTATGGGGGCAGGGTGCCACCATATATTTT